Reported below is one TCR beta chain. The sample has other DNA sequences that encode this CDR3 too. The assay was run at survey level. Generated by immunoSEQ multiplex PCR, the TCRdb table keeps only in-frame clones and is missing some. The sample holds about 28,000 clones; 90% are singletons and the top ten take about 1.3%. This sample is part of a study of multiple sclerosis patients with progressive multifocal leukoencephalopathy. As to time point: approximately 12 months of natalizumab therapy. Longitudinal control samples came from natalizumab-treated multiple sclerosis patients without PML. Every listed patient previously received interferon beta; all PML patients were women. At 6 months of natalizumab came T1, and at 12 months came T2. CDR1 LGHNA and CDR2 YNFKEQ come from the germline V gene. V shed 3 bases, J shed 2 bases, and the junction held 8 bases outside the gene matches. The CDR3 runs 16 residues.

The V gene is TRBV4-2, the J gene TRBJ1-2; 8 positions agree with TRBD1. This sequence was found in a human donor with multiple sclerosis. The specimen was PBMCs, collected from a patient treated with natalizumab. CDR3 region: CASSQPTGGNNYGYTF. CDR3 nucleotides: TGTGCCAGCAGCCAGCCAACAGGGGGAAACAACTATGGCTACACCTTC.